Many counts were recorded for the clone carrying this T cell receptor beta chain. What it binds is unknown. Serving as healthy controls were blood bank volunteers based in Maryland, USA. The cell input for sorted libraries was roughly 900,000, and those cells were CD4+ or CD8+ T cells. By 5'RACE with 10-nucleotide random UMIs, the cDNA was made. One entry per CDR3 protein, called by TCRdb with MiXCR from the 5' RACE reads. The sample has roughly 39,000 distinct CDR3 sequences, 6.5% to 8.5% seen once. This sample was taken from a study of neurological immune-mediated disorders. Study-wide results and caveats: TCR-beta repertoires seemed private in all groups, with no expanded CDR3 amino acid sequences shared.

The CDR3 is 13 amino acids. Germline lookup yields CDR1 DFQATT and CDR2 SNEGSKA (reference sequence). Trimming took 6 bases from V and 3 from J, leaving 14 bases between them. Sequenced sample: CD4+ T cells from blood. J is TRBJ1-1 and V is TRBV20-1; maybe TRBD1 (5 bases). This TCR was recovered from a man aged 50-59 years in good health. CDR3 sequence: CSAQTPGHTEAFF. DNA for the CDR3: TGCAGTGCCCAGACTCCAGGGCACACTGAAGCTTTCTTT.